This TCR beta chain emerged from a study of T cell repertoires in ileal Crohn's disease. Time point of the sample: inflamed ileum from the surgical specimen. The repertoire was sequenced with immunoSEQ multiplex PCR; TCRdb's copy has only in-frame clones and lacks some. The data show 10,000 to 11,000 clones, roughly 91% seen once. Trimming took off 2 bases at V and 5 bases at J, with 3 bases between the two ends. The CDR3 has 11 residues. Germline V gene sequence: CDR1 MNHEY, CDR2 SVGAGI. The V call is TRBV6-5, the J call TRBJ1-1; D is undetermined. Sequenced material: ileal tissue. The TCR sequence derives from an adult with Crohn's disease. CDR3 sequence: CASSYGTEAFF. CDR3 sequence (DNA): TGTGCCAGCAGTTACGGAACTGAAGCTTTCTTT.